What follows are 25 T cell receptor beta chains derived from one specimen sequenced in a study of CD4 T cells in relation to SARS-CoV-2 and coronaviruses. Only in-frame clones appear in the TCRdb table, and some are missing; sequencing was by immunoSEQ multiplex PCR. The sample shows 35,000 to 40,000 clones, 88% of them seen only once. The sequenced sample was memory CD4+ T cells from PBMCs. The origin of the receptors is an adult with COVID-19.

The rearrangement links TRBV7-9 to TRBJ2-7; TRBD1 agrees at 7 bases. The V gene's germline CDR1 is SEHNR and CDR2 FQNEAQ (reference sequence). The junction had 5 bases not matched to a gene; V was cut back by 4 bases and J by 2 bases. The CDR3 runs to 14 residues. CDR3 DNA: TGTGCCAGCAGCTCAGACAGGGCACCCTACGAGCAGTACTTC. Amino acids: CASSSDRAPYEQYF.

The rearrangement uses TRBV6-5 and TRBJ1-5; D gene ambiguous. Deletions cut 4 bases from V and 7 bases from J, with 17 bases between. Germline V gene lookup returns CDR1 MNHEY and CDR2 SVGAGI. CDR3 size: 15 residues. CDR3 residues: CASSSMGLGGQPQHF. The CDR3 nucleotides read TGTGCCAGCAGTTCAATGGGATTAGGAGGACAGCCCCAGCATTTT.

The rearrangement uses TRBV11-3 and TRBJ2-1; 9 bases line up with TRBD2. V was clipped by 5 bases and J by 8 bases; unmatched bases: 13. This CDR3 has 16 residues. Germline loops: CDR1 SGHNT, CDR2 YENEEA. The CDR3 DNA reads TGTGCCAGCAGCCCTTACCTCAGCGGGGGGCTGGATGAGCAGTTCTTC. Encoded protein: CASSPYLSGGLDEQFF.

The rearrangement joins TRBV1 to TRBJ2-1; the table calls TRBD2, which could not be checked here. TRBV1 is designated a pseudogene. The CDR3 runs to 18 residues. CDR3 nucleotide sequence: TGCACCAGCAGCCAAGTTCCTAGCGGGGGGACAAAAAACAATGAGCAGTTCTTC. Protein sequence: CTSSQVPSGGTKNNEQFF.

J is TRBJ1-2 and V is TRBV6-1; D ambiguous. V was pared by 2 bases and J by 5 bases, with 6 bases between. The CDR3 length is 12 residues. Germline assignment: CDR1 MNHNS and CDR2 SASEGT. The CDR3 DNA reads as TGTGCCAGCAGTGAACGTCTTTATGGCTACACCTTC. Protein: CASSERLYGYTF.

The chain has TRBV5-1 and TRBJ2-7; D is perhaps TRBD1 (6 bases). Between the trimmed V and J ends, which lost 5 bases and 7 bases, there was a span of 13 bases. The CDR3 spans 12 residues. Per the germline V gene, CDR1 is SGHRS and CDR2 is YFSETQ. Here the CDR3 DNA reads TGCGCCAGCAGTGGGGGTAGGGGGGAGCAGTACTTC. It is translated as CASSGGRGEQYF.

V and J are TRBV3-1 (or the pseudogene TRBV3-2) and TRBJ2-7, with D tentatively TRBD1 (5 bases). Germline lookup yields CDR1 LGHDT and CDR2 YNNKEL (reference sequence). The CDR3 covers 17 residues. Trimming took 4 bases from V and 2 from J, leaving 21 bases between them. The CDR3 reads CASSPNPDTRRAYEQYF. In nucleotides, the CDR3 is TGTGCCAGCAGCCCGAACCCGGACACCCGAAGGGCCTACGAGCAGTACTTC.

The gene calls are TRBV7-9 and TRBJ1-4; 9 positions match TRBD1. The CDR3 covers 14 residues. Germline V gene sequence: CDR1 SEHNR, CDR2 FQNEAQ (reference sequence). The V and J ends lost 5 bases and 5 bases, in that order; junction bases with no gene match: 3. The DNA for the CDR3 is TGTGCCAGCAGCCTAGGACAGGGGAATGAAAAACTGTTTTTT. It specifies CASSLGQGNEKLFF. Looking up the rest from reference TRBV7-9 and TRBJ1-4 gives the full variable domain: DTGVSQNPRHKITKRGQNVTFRCDPISEHNRLYWYRQTLGQGPEFLTYFQNEAQLEKSRLLSDRFSAERPKGSFSTLEIQRTEQGDSAMYLCASSLGQGNEKLFFGSGTQLSVL.

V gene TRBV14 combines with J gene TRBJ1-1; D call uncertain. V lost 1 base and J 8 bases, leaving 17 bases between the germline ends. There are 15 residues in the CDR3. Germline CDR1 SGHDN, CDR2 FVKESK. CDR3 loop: CASSQGFLHGTEAFF. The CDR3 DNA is TGTGCCAGCAGCCAAGGGTTTCTGCATGGAACCGAAGCTTTCTTT.

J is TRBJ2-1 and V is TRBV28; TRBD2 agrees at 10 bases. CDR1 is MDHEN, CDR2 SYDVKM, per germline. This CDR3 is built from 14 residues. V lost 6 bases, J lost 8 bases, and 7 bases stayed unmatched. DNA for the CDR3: TGTGCCAGCAGACGTAGCGGGGGGAGCGATGAGCAGTTCTTC. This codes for CASRRSGGSDEQFF.

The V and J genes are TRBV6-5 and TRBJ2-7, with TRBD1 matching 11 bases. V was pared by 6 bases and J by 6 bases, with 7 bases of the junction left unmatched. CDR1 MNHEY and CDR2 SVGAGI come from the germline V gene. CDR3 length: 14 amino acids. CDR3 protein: CASRDRGLSGEQYF. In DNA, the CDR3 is TGTGCCAGCAGGGACAGGGGGCTATCTGGCGAGCAGTACTTC.

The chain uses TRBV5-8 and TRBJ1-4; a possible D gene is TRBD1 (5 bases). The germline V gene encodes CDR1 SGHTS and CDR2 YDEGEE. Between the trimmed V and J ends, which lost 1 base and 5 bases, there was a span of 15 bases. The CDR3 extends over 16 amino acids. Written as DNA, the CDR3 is TGTGCCAGCAGCTTGATCGTGGGGACGGGGAATGAAAAACTGTTTTTT. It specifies CASSLIVGTGNEKLFF.

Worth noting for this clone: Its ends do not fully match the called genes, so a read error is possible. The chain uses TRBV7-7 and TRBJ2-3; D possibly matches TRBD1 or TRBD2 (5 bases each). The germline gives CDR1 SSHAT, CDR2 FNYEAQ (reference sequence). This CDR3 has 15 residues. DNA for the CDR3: TGTGCTAGCAGCCCAGTGGGGACGGGCACAGATACGCAGTATTTT. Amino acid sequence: CASSPVGTGTDTQYF.

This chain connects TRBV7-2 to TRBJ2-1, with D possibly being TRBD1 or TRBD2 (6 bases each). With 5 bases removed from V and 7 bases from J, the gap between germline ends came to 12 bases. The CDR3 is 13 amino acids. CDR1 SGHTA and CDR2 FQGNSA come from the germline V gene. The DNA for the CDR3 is TGTGCCAGCAGCCGGGGGCCGGGAAATGAGCAGTTCTTC. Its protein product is CASSRGPGNEQFF. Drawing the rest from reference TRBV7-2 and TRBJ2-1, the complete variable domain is GAGVSQSPSNKVTEKGKDVELRCDPISGHTALYWYRQSLGQGLEFLIYFQGNSAPDKSGLPSDRFSAERTGGSVSTLTIQRTQQEDSAVYLCASSRGPGNEQFFGPGTRLTVL.

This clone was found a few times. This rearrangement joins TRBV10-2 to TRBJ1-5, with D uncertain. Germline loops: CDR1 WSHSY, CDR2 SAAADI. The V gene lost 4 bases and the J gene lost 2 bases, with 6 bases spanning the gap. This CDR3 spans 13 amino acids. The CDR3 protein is CASSVQGNQPQHF. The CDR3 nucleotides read TGCGCCAGCAGTGTACAAGGCAATCAGCCCCAGCATTTT.

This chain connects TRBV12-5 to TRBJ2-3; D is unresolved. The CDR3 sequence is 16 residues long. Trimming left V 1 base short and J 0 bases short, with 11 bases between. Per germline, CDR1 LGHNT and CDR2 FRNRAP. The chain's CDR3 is CASGLGHRTSTDTQYF. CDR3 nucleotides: TGTGCTAGTGGTTTGGGACACCGGACCAGCACAGATACGCAGTATTTT.

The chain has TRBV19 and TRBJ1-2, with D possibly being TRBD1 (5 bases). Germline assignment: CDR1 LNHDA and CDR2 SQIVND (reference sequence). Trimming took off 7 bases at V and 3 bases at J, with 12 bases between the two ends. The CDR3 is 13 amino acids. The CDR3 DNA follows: TGTGCCAGTAAGGACAACCCTCACTATGGCTACACCTTC. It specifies CASKDNPHYGYTF. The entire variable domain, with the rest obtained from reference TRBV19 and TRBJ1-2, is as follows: DGGITQSPKYLFRKEGQNVTLSCEQNLNHDAMYWYRQDPGQGLRLIYYSQIVNDFQKGDIAEGYSVSREKKESFPLTVTSAQKNPTAFYLCASKDNPHYGYTFGSGTRLTVV.

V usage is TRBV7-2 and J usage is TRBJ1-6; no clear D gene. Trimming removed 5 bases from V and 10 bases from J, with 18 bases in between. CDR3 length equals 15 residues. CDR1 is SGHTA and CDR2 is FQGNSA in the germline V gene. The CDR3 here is CASSPKGFGGSPLHF. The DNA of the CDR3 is TGTGCCAGCAGCCCGAAGGGTTTCGGAGGATCACCCCTCCACTTT.

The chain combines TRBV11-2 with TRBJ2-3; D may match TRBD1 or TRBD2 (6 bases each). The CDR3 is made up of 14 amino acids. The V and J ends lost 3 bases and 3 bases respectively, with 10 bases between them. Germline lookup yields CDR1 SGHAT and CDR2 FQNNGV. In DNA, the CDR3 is TGTGCCAGCAGCTTTGGGGGGCAAACAGATACGCAGTATTTT. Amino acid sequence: CASSFGGQTDTQYF.

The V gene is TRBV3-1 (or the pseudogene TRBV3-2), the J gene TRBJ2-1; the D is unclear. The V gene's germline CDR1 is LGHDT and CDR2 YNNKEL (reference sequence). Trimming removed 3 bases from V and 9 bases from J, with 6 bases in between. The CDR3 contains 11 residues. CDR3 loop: CASSHGTEQFF. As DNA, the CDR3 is TGTGCCAGCAGCCATGGCACTGAGCAGTTCTTC.

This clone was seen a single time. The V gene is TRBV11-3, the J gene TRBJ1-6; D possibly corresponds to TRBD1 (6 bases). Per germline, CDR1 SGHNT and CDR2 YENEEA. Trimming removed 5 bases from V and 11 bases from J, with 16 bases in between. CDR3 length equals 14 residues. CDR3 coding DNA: TGTGCCAGCAGCCTGCTGACAGGCTCGACACCCCTCCACTTT. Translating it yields CASSLLTGSTPLHF.

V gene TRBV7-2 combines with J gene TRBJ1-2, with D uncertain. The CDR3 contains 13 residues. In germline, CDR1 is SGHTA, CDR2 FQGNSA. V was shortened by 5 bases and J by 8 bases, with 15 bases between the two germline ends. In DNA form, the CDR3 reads TGTGCCAGCAGCCCTGCGGGTTCGGGCGGCTACACCTTC. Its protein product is CASSPAGSGGYTF.

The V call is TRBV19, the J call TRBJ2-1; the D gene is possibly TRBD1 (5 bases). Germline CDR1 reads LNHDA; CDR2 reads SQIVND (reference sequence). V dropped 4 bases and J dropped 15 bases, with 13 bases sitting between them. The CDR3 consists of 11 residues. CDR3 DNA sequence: TGTGCCAGTAGTACCGCAGGGCTGGCGTTCTTC. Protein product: CASSTAGLAFF.

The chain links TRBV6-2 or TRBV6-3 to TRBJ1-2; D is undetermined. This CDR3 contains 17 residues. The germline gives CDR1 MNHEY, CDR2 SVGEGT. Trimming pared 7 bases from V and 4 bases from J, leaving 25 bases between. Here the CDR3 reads CASISSAGGYAGYGYTF. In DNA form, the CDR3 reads TGTGCCAGCATTTCCTCAGCGGGAGGGTACGCCGGCTATGGCTACACCTTC.

CDR3 DNA: TGTGCCAGCAGCCCCTTGGGAGGAGGGAGAGTCTACGAGCAGTACTTC. Translation gives CASSPLGGGRVYEQYF. V usage is TRBV7-9 and J usage is TRBJ2-7; TRBD2 is a possible D gene (6 bases). The ends were cut back, 5 bases at V and 3 bases at J, with 20 bases in the middle. In germline, CDR1 is SEHNR, CDR2 FQNEAQ (reference sequence). The CDR3 consists of 16 residues.